Below, 27 T cell receptor beta chains from the same sample are listed, as sequenced in a study of T-cell reconstitution after alpha-beta-depleted transplantation in children. Using unique molecular identifiers, the investigators prepared the TCRbeta library. MiXCR was run by TCRdb on the PCR reads, yielding one entry per CDR3 protein. The sample holds around 250,000 distinct CDR3 sequences, more than 9% seen once. The specimen was PBMCs from the stem cell graft donor, collected from the stem cell graft. These receptors came from a human donor who donated a stem cell graft to a child with SCID.

This clonotype was counted ten times or more. The chain links TRBV15 to TRBJ1-1; D call uncertain. V was cut by 8 bases and J by 1 base, with 8 bases left in between. This CDR3 has 12 residues. CDR1 is LNHNV, CDR2 YYDKDF, per germline (reference sequence). The CDR3 coding sequence is TGTGCCACCTCTTTCGGGAACACTGAAGCTTTCTTT. As protein: CATSFGNTEAFF.

There are many counts of this clonotype. CDR3 DNA: TGCAGTGCTAGAGATAACAGAAACAATCAGCCCCAGCATTTT. Translation: CSARDNRNNQPQHF. V usage is TRBV20-1 and J usage is TRBJ1-5, with no clear D. The CDR3 totals 14 residues. Germline V gene sequence: CDR1 DFQATT, CDR2 SNEGSKA (reference sequence). Trimming pared 0 bases from V and 3 bases from J, leaving 9 bases between.

This clonotype was picked up many times. This chain joins TRBV7-2 and TRBJ1-1, with D maybe TRBD1 (5 bases). This CDR3 has 15 residues. V was shortened by 4 bases and J by 1 base, with 13 bases between the two germline ends. Per the germline V gene, CDR1 is SGHTA and CDR2 is FQGNSA. The CDR3: CASSSQTVTNTEAFF. In DNA form, the CDR3 reads TGTGCCAGCAGCTCACAGACAGTGACGAACACTGAAGCTTTCTTT.

The chain uses TRBV29-1 and TRBJ2-1; D uncertain. The CDR3 has 12 amino acids. From germline, CDR1 is SQVTM and CDR2 ANQGSEA. With 3 bases removed from V and 6 bases from J, the gap between germline ends came to 9 bases. In nucleotides, the CDR3 is TGCAGCGTTGAGAACGGTCTCAATGAGCAGTTCTTC. This codes for CSVENGLNEQFF.

In its sample, this clonotype was seen a few times. The V call is TRBV20-1, the J call TRBJ1-6; no firm D call. Germline V gene data show CDR1 as DFQATT and CDR2 as SNEGSKA (reference sequence). This CDR3 is built from 13 residues. V lost 6 bases to trimming and J lost 8 bases, with 14 bases between them. CDR3 protein: CSAPVGSYSPLHF. The CDR3 region has the DNA TGCAGTGCCCCGGTGGGCTCCTATTCACCCCTCCACTTT.

This clonotype was seen more than once but under ten times. This chain joins TRBV4-1 and TRBJ1-3; 7 bases map to TRBD1. The CDR3 has 16 amino acids. The V and J ends lost 2 bases and 2 bases, in that order; junction bases with no gene match: 6. CDR1 MGHRA and CDR2 YSYEKL come from the germline V gene. The CDR3 sequence is CASSQTQGGTGNTIYF. In nucleotides, the CDR3 is TGCGCCAGCAGCCAAACTCAGGGGGGAACTGGAAACACCATATATTTT.

There are a few counts of this clonotype. The chain combines TRBV12-5 with TRBJ1-6; 8 nucleotides line up with TRBD1. Germline V CDR1 and CDR2: LGHNT, FRNRAP. V trimming: 0 bases; J trimming: 10 bases; junction bases outside the gene matches: 8. The CDR3 spans 16 residues. The CDR3 region is CASGLVVDREGSPLHF. CDR3 nucleotides: TGTGCTAGTGGTTTGGTAGTGGACAGGGAAGGATCACCCCTCCACTTT.

The chain uses TRBV18 and TRBJ2-5; 13 nucleotides align to TRBD2. The CDR3 spans 20 residues. CDR1 KGHSH and CDR2 LQKENI come from the germline V gene. Unmatched junction bases numbered 18, after V lost 3 bases and J lost 5 bases. CDR3 sequence (DNA): TGTGCCAGCTCACCGCTCTCCGGGACTAGCGGGGCCAAAACGCCGGAGACCCAGTACTTC. Its protein product is CASSPLSGTSGAKTPETQYF.

This clonotype was recorded a few times. The chain uses TRBV5-1 and TRBJ1-3; 8 nucleotides line up with TRBD1. The length of the CDR3 is 17 residues. The J segment lost 0 bases and the V segment lost 4 bases, leaving 9 bases of the junction unmatched. Germline V CDR1 and CDR2: SGHRS, YFSETQ. In DNA form, the CDR3 reads TGCGCCAGCAGCCACCTGGGACAGGCCACCTCTGGAAACACCATATATTTT. Residues: CASSHLGQATSGNTIYF.

This clonotype was observed at least ten times. This chain links TRBV7-2 with TRBJ2-1; D remains unclear. The CDR3 contains 14 residues. The V gene's germline CDR1 is SGHTA and CDR2 FQGNSA. The V gene lost 1 base and the J gene lost 5 bases, with 9 bases spanning the gap. CDR3 protein: CASSLETLHNEQFF. CDR3 DNA sequence: TGTGCCAGCAGCTTAGAAACCCTCCACAATGAGCAGTTCTTC. Complete variable domain (other parts from reference TRBV7-2 and TRBJ2-1): GAGVSQSPSNKVTEKGKDVELRCDPISGHTALYWYRQSLGQGLEFLIYFQGNSAPDKSGLPSDRFSAERTGGSVSTLTIQRTQQEDSAVYLCASSLETLHNEQFFGPGTRLTVL.

There are a few counts of this clonotype. The V gene is TRBV6-1, the J gene TRBJ1-5, with unresolved D. The germline V gene encodes CDR1 MNHNS and CDR2 SASEGT. The CDR3 runs 13 residues. V lost 6 bases, J lost 5 bases, and 11 bases lay in between. CDR3 nucleotides: TGTGCCAGCAGCCGATTACCTTATCAGCCCCAGCATTTT. Amino acid sequence: CASSRLPYQPQHF.

This clonotype was recorded a few times. The genes are TRBV29-1 and TRBJ2-3; 7 bases agree with TRBD2. The V and J ends lost 6 bases and 7 bases, in that order; junction bases with no gene match: 7. This CDR3 contains 12 residues. The V gene's germline CDR1 is SQVTM and CDR2 ANQGSEA. The CDR3: CSVSGEGNTQYF. The CDR3 DNA is TGCAGCGTCAGCGGGGAAGGTAATACGCAGTATTTT.

The chain employs TRBV3-1 and TRBJ2-2; D perhaps matches TRBD2 (5 bases). This CDR3 is built from 16 residues. Trimming cost V 4 bases and J 5 bases, with 17 bases left between them. Germline V gene data show CDR1 as LGHDT and CDR2 as YNNKEL (reference sequence). CDR3 residues: CASSPPDSILTGELFF. Here the CDR3 DNA reads TGTGCCAGCAGCCCACCGGACTCGATCTTGACCGGGGAGCTGTTTTTT.

The chain uses TRBV5-1 and TRBJ2-3; possible D gene TRBD1, 5 bases. The V end was cut by 0 bases, the J end by 5 bases, with 16 bases between. CDR1 is SGHRS and CDR2 is YFSETQ in the germline V gene. The CDR3 extends over 16 amino acids. The CDR3 sequence: CASSLGGPTLGDTQYF. The DNA for the CDR3 is TGCGCCAGCAGCTTGGGGGGCCCAACTTTGGGAGATACGCAGTATTTT. Full variable domain (remainder filled in from reference TRBV5-1 and TRBJ2-3): KAGVTQTPRYLIKTRGQQVTLSCSPISGHRSVSWYQQTPGQGLQFLFEYFSETQRNKGNFPGRFSGRQFSNSRSEMNVSTLELGDSALYLCASSLGGPTLGDTQYFGPGTRLTVL.

In this sample, this clonotype turned up a few times. The chain has TRBV7-6 and TRBJ2-5; no clear D gene. Trimming removed 5 bases from V and 0 bases from J, with 4 bases in between. Germline CDR1 reads SGHVS; CDR2 reads FNYEAQ. The CDR3 spans 12 residues. The CDR3 is CASSPHQETQYF. The CDR3, as DNA: TGTGCCAGCAGCCCGCACCAAGAGACCCAGTACTTC. The full variable domain, rest sourced from reference TRBV7-6 and TRBJ2-5, is GAGVSQSPRYKVTKRGQDVALRCDPISGHVSLYWYRQALGQGPEFLTYFNYEAQQDKSGLPNDRFSAERPEGSISTLTIQRTEQRDSAMYRCASSPHQETQYFGPGTRLLVL.

The chain links TRBV5-8 to TRBJ2-7; 7 nucleotides agree with TRBD2. CDR1 and CDR2 (germline): SGHTS, YDEGEE. The V segment lost 6 bases and the J segment 5 bases; nucleotides outside the gene matches: 2. CDR3 size: 11 residues. The CDR3 loop reads CASKRGNEQYF. The CDR3 bases are TGTGCCAGCAAGCGGGGTAACGAGCAGTACTTC.

This chain links TRBV5-1 with TRBJ2-5; 9 bases map to TRBD1. The CDR3 runs 16 residues. With V trimmed by 2 bases and J by 5 bases, 10 bases remained unmatched. Germline lookup yields CDR1 SGHRS and CDR2 YFSETQ. The DNA of the CDR3 is TGCGCCAGCAGCTTAACCATACAGGGGGCAGGGGAGACCCAGTACTTC. Its protein product is CASSLTIQGAGETQYF.

The genes are TRBV20-1 and TRBJ1-2, with D possibly being TRBD1 (5 bases). Trimming shortened V by 0 bases and J by 8 bases, and 19 bases separated the two germline ends. The CDR3 is 15 amino acids. Germline CDR1 reads DFQATT; CDR2 reads SNEGSKA (reference sequence). CDR3 DNA: TGCAGTGCTAGAGAGGGCCGGGGACGGAGTCGCGGCTACACCTTC. Amino acids: CSAREGRGRSRGYTF.

The chain carries TRBV12-3 or TRBV12-4 and TRBJ1-2; D perhaps matches TRBD1 (6 bases). V lost 5 bases and J lost 4, with 11 bases in between. This CDR3 has 13 amino acids. As DNA, the CDR3 is TGTGCCAGCAGTCCCCGACAGGTCTATGGCTACACCTTC. Translation gives CASSPRQVYGYTF.

The V call is TRBV9, the J call TRBJ1-1; no clear D gene. Germline CDR1 SGDLS, CDR2 YYNGEE. Trimming took 4 bases from V and 3 from J, leaving 13 bases between them. The CDR3 extends over 14 amino acids. CDR3 in DNA: TGTGCCAGCAGCCTGTCCCCTTTGGACACTGAAGCTTTCTTT. This codes for CASSLSPLDTEAFF.

The rearrangement joins TRBV7-9 to TRBJ2-7; a weak D match, TRBD2 (6 bases). The CDR3 is 12 residues long. CDR1 is SEHNR, CDR2 FQNEAQ, per germline (reference sequence). Trimming took 8 bases from V and 3 from J, leaving 11 bases between them. CDR3 in amino acids: CASCWGDYEQYF. The CDR3, as DNA: TGTGCCAGCTGTTGGGGGGACTACGAGCAGTACTTC.

V and J are TRBV12-3 or TRBV12-4 and TRBJ2-2, with D maybe TRBD1 (6 bases). V gave up 7 bases and J gave up 2 bases, with 14 bases separating them. This CDR3 is built from 15 residues. In DNA, the CDR3 is TGTGCCAGCAAATCCGGGACATTAAACACCGGGGAGCTGTTTTTT. This codes for CASKSGTLNTGELFF.

This clonotype has just a few counts. The chain links TRBV7-6 to TRBJ2-3; 10 bases map to TRBD2. CDR1 SGHVS and CDR2 FNYEAQ come from the germline V gene. The CDR3 has 17 amino acids. V lost 3 bases, J lost 3 bases, and 9 bases stayed unmatched. In DNA form, the CDR3 reads TGTGCCAGCAGCTTCCCATTGAGCGGGGGGGAGACAGATACGCAGTATTTT. Amino acids: CASSFPLSGGETDTQYF.

This clonotype has only a few counts. The chain carries TRBV10-3 and TRBJ2-5; no clear D. V gave up 0 bases and J gave up 2 bases, with 7 bases separating them. Germline lookup yields CDR1 ENHRY and CDR2 SYGVKD. The CDR3 has 14 amino acids. DNA of the CDR3: TGTGCCATCAGTGAGTCGCCAGCTCAAGAGACCCAGTACTTC. Translating it yields CAISESPAQETQYF.

The chain carries TRBV4-2 and TRBJ1-1; 10 bases agree with TRBD1. Trimming removed 7 bases from V and 3 bases from J; junction bases left unmatched: 8. In germline, CDR1 is LGHNA, CDR2 YNFKEQ. The CDR3 runs 15 residues. The CDR3 sequence: CASTRDRGSDTEAFF. CDR3 sequence (DNA): TGTGCCAGCACCAGGGACAGGGGTTCCGACACTGAAGCTTTCTTT.

The CDR3, as DNA: TGTGCCAGCATCCAGGGACCCTTCACCTACAATGAGCAGTTCTTC. Its translation: CASIQGPFTYNEQFF. J is TRBJ2-1 and V is TRBV7-9, with D perhaps TRBD1 or TRBD2 (5 bases each). Deletions cut 7 bases from V and 2 bases from J, with 15 bases between. The CDR3 is 15 residues long. Germline CDR1 SEHNR, CDR2 FQNEAQ (reference sequence).

This clonotype was seen only a few times. The gene calls are TRBV3-1 and TRBJ2-1; D perhaps matches TRBD2 (5 bases). Trimming shortened V by 10 bases and J by 7 bases, and 11 bases separated the two germline ends. The CDR3 covers 11 residues. The V gene's germline CDR1 is LGHDT and CDR2 YNNKEL (reference sequence). CDR3 loop: CATGSGNEQFF. In DNA, the CDR3 is TGTGCCACAGGATCGGGAAATGAGCAGTTCTTC.